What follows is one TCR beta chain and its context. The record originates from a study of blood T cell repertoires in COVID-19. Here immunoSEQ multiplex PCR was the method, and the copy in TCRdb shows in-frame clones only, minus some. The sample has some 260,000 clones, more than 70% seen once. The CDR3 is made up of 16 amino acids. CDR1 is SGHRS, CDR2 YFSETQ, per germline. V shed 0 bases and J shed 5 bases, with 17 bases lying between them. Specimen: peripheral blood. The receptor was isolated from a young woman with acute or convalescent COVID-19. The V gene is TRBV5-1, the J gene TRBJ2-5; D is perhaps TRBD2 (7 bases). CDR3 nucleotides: TGCGCCAGCAGCTTGGCGGGGGCGGGAGCTGGGGAGACCCAGTACTTC. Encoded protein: CASSLAGAGAGETQYF.